These 25 T cell receptor beta chains originate from one sample sequenced in a study of blood T cell repertoires in COVID-19. TCRdb's table, derived via immunoSEQ multiplex PCR, lists solely in-frame clones and lacks some. The table lists about 170,000 clones, 86% of them singletons, with roughly 3% in the top ten. The source material was peripheral blood. The source of these receptors is a man between 70 and 80 years old with acute or convalescent COVID-19.

The chain recombines TRBV5-1 with TRBJ1-1; 9 positions agree with TRBD1. V shed 2 bases and J 0 bases; nucleotides not matched to a gene: 8. CDR3 length equals 17 residues. Germline V lookup: CDR1 SGHRS, CDR2 YFSETQ. The CDR3 DNA sequence: TGCGCCAGCAGCTTCGTCCCGGGACAGGGTATGAACACTGAAGCTTTCTTT. Its protein is CASSFVPGQGMNTEAFF.

The chain recombines TRBV5-1 with TRBJ2-7; a weak D match, TRBD1 (8 bases). From germline, CDR1 is SGHRS and CDR2 YFSETQ. Trimming removed 5 bases at V and 6 bases at J, with 15 bases between. The CDR3 spans 13 residues. CDR3 bases: TGCGCCAGCAGTCCACAGGGGGGGGCCGAGCAGTACTTC. Its translation is CASSPQGGAEQYF.

This chain connects TRBV3-1 (or the pseudogene TRBV3-2) to TRBJ1-6; 8 positions match TRBD1. This CDR3 comprises 15 residues. The trim removed 2 bases at V and 9 bases at J, leaving 6 bases unmatched. Germline CDR1 LGHDT, CDR2 YNNKEL (reference sequence). The CDR3 reads CASSQRFQGASPLHF. The CDR3 nucleotides read TGTGCCAGCAGCCAAAGGTTCCAGGGGGCTTCACCCCTCCACTTT.

This chain uses TRBV9 with TRBJ2-3; TRBD2 matches at 10 bases. Per the germline V gene, CDR1 is SGDLS and CDR2 is YYNGEE. This CDR3 contains 15 residues. V was pared by 1 base and J by 4 bases, with 3 bases of the junction left unmatched. CDR3 loop: CASSVLAGVSDTQYF. The CDR3 nucleotides are TGTGCCAGCAGCGTACTAGCGGGAGTTTCAGATACGCAGTATTTT.

V gene TRBV28 combines with J gene TRBJ1-2; D unresolved. Germline V lookup: CDR1 MDHEN, CDR2 SYDVKM. This CDR3 has 13 residues. V dropped 3 bases and J dropped 4 bases, with 9 bases sitting between them. CDR3 residues: CASSFLASYGYTF. The CDR3 DNA is TGTGCCAGCAGTTTCCTGGCCAGCTATGGCTACACCTTC.

The CDR3 bases are TGCGCCAGCAGCTTGGTGGCCGACACTGAAGCTTTCTTT. It translates to CASSLVADTEAFF. This rearrangement joins TRBV5-1 to TRBJ1-1; D not certain. The CDR3 is 13 residues long. CDR1 SGHRS and CDR2 YFSETQ come from the germline V gene. The V gene lost 0 bases and the J gene lost 3 bases, with 6 bases spanning the gap. The full variable domain, rest sourced from reference TRBV5-1 and TRBJ1-1, is KAGVTQTPRYLIKTRGQQVTLSCSPISGHRSVSWYQQTPGQGLQFLFEYFSETQRNKGNFPGRFSGRQFSNSRSEMNVSTLELGDSALYLCASSLVADTEAFFGQGTRLTVV.

The J gene is TRBJ1-5, the V gene TRBV18, with TRBD1 as a possible D gene (6 bases). From germline, CDR1 is KGHSH and CDR2 LQKENI. The length of the CDR3 is 13 residues. V shed 4 bases and J shed 12 bases, with 16 bases lying between them. The CDR3 region is CASSRDIREDQHF. The CDR3 DNA reads TGTGCCAGCTCACGGGACATCCGGGAGGACCAGCATTTT.

This sequence joins TRBV11-2 and TRBJ1-5, with D perhaps TRBD1 (5 bases). This CDR3 is 13 amino acids long. From germline, CDR1 is SGHAT and CDR2 FQNNGV. The V gene lost 2 bases and the J gene lost 5 bases, with 7 bases spanning the gap. This chain's CDR3 is CASSLPQDQPQHF. Written as DNA, the CDR3 is TGTGCCAGCAGCTTACCACAGGATCAGCCCCAGCATTTT.

This chain joins TRBV9 and TRBJ1-2; possible D gene TRBD1, 6 bases. V lost 3 bases to trimming and J lost 1 base, with 13 bases between them. The CDR3 loop spans 15 amino acids. Germline CDR1 SGDLS, CDR2 YYNGEE. CDR3 bases: TGTGCCAGCAGCGACGTGAAAGGGGGTAACTATGGCTACACCTTC. The encoded protein is CASSDVKGGNYGYTF.

The chain employs TRBV5-1 and TRBJ1-1; D is perhaps TRBD1 (6 bases). Germline lookup yields CDR1 SGHRS and CDR2 YFSETQ. V lost 2 bases, J lost 6 bases, and 14 bases lay in between. The CDR3 is made up of 14 amino acids. The CDR3: CASSFLTGHAEAFF. The DNA for the CDR3 is TGCGCCAGCAGCTTCTTAACAGGGCACGCTGAAGCTTTCTTT. Together with reference TRBV5-1 and TRBJ1-1, the CDR3 gives the full variable domain: KAGVTQTPRYLIKTRGQQVTLSCSPISGHRSVSWYQQTPGQGLQFLFEYFSETQRNKGNFPGRFSGRQFSNSRSEMNVSTLELGDSALYLCASSFLTGHAEAFFGQGTRLTVV.

This chain uses TRBV29-1 with TRBJ1-1; D gene unclear. In germline, CDR1 is SQVTM, CDR2 ANQGSEA. CDR3 length: 13 amino acids. V lost 7 bases and J 5 bases, leaving 17 bases between the germline ends. The CDR3: CSAPGSGWTEAFF. The DNA of the CDR3 is TGCAGCGCCCCGGGAAGTGGGTGGACTGAAGCTTTCTTT.

The chain employs TRBV7-9 and TRBJ1-1, with TRBD1 matching over 7 bases. The CDR3 has 15 amino acids. The V gene's germline CDR1 is SEHNR and CDR2 FQNEAQ (reference sequence). The J segment lost 1 base and the V segment lost 0 bases, leaving 2 bases of the junction unmatched. The CDR3 here is CASSLAGGGNTEAFF. The DNA of the CDR3 is TGTGCCAGCAGCTTAGCAGGGGGCGGGAACACTGAAGCTTTCTTT.

This clone was recorded only once. V is TRBV7-2 and J is TRBJ2-7; D unclear. The germline gives CDR1 SGHTA, CDR2 FQGNSA. This CDR3 contains 13 residues. The ends were cut back, 2 bases at V and 5 bases at J, with 10 bases in the middle. CDR3 residues: CASSLYRYDEQYF. CDR3 DNA sequence: TGTGCCAGCAGCTTATACCGCTACGACGAGCAGTACTTC. The whole variable domain, remainder taken from reference TRBV7-2 and TRBJ2-7, is GAGVSQSPSNKVTEKGKDVELRCDPISGHTALYWYRQSLGQGLEFLIYFQGNSAPDKSGLPSDRFSAERTGGSVSTLTIQRTQQEDSAVYLCASSLYRYDEQYFGPGTRLTVT.

The chain employs TRBV19 and TRBJ2-3; 8 bases agree with TRBD2. The germline V gene encodes CDR1 LNHDA and CDR2 SQIVND (reference sequence). This CDR3 contains 15 residues. V shed 9 bases, J shed 5 bases, and the junction held 13 bases outside the gene matches. CDR3 in DNA: TGTGCCAGCCGATCCGCAAGCGGGAGTATAGATACGCAGTATTTT. It translates to CASRSASGSIDTQYF.

The chain links TRBV7-2 to TRBJ1-5; no clear D gene. This CDR3 is built from 16 residues. The ends were cut back, 1 base at V and 0 bases at J, with 10 bases in the middle. Germline lookup yields CDR1 SGHTA and CDR2 FQGNSA. CDR3: CASSLVSGYSNQPQHF. CDR3 sequence (DNA): TGTGCCAGCAGCTTAGTATCCGGGTATAGCAATCAGCCCCAGCATTTT.

This chain uses TRBV5-1 with TRBJ2-1, with 9 bases aligning to TRBD2. This CDR3 spans 15 amino acids. Germline CDR1 SGHRS, CDR2 YFSETQ. V trimming: 4 bases; J trimming: 4 bases; junction bases outside the gene matches: 6. The chain's CDR3 is CASSQTSGTYNEQFF. The CDR3 coding sequence is TGCGCCAGCAGCCAGACTAGCGGAACTTACAATGAGCAGTTCTTC.

The rearrangement links TRBV7-8 to TRBJ2-7; tentatively, D is TRBD1 (6 bases). The germline V gene encodes CDR1 SGHVS and CDR2 FQNEAQ. V dropped 0 bases and J dropped 9 bases, with 15 bases sitting between them. The CDR3 contains 14 residues. CDR3 in amino acids: CASSLASQGQGQYF. The CDR3 region has the DNA TGTGCCAGCAGCTTAGCGTCCCAGGGACAAGGGCAGTACTTC.

The V call is TRBV7-2, the J call TRBJ1-1; possible D gene TRBD1, 5 bases. This CDR3 has 16 residues. In germline, CDR1 is SGHTA, CDR2 FQGNSA. V was trimmed by 0 bases and J by 4 bases, leaving 15 bases between them. The CDR3 sequence: CASSLALGGSGTEAFF. The CDR3 nucleotides read TGTGCCAGCAGCTTAGCGCTTGGGGGGTCGGGCACTGAAGCTTTCTTT.

The chain has TRBV19 and TRBJ2-3, with TRBD2 matching 12 bases. Germline V gene lookup returns CDR1 LNHDA and CDR2 SQIVND (reference sequence). Trimming removed 8 bases from V and 6 bases from J; junction bases left unmatched: 9. The CDR3 runs to 15 residues. In DNA form, the CDR3 reads TGTGCCAGTCGCCGGGCTAGCGGGAGGGAGGATACGCAGTATTTT. It encodes CASRRASGREDTQYF. Using reference TRBV19 and TRBJ2-3 for the parts outside the CDR3, the full variable domain is DGGITQSPKYLFRKEGQNVTLSCEQNLNHDAMYWYRQDPGQGLRLIYYSQIVNDFQKGDIAEGYSVSREKKESFPLTVTSAQKNPTAFYLCASRRASGREDTQYFGPGTRLTVL.

This clone was recorded once. The chain recombines TRBV24-1 with TRBJ2-5; 9 nucleotides align to TRBD1. Germline V gives CDR1 KGHDR, CDR2 SFDVKD. V dropped 3 bases and J dropped 4; count of bases not matched to a gene: 8. This CDR3 has 16 residues. The CDR3 loop is CATSDPKTGGIETQYF. As DNA, the CDR3 is TGTGCCACCAGTGATCCCAAGACAGGGGGTATAGAGACCCAGTACTTC.

V usage is TRBV24-1 and J usage is TRBJ2-3; 8 bases are a match to TRBD2. The CDR3 consists of 15 residues. V was pared by 9 bases and J by 2 bases, with 9 bases of the junction left unmatched. The germline CDR1 and CDR2 sequences are KGHDR and SFDVKD. CDR3 DNA sequence: TGTGCCACCGCCCCAGCGGGAGACCCCACAGATACGCAGTATTTT. This translates into CATAPAGDPTDTQYF.

This chain links TRBV5-1 with TRBJ2-3; no clear D. V was pared by 0 bases and J by 4 bases, with 9 bases between. The CDR3 is 14 amino acids. Per the germline V gene, CDR1 is SGHRS and CDR2 is YFSETQ. This CDR3 reads CASSLGDPADTQYF. CDR3 coding DNA: TGCGCCAGCAGCTTGGGAGATCCCGCAGATACGCAGTATTTT.

This clone was seen only once. The V gene is TRBV28, the J gene TRBJ2-1, with 7 bases fitting TRBD1. J lost 9 bases, V lost 6 bases, and 11 bases had no gene match. Germline V gene lookup returns CDR1 MDHEN and CDR2 SYDVKM. The CDR3 covers 14 residues. In nucleotides, the CDR3 is TGTGCCAGCAGGGAACAGGGGTATGAAGTTGAGCAGTTCTTC. Its translation: CASREQGYEVEQFF.

This chain links TRBV16 with TRBJ2-7; unclear D gene. Trimming pared 3 bases from V and 7 bases from J, leaving 13 bases between. CDR1 KGHSY and CDR2 FQNENV come from the germline V gene. The CDR3 consists of 13 residues. CDR3 residues: CASSHGSTGEQYF. CDR3 DNA sequence: TGTGCCAGCAGCCACGGGTCTACCGGGGAGCAGTACTTC.

The CDR3 DNA reads as TGTGCCAGCAGTGAGGGACTCCCAAGGGACTATGGCTACACCTTC. Translating it yields CASSEGLPRDYGYTF. The J gene is TRBJ1-2, the V gene TRBV6-1; possible D gene TRBD1, 5 bases. The germline gives CDR1 MNHNS, CDR2 SASEGT. V was pared by 3 bases and J by 3 bases, with 14 bases between. CDR3 size: 15 residues.